The 28 T cell receptor beta chains reported below all come from one sample, sequenced in a study of OX40 agonist ivuxolimab in advanced cancers. The data were produced by immunoSEQ multiplex PCR, yet TCRdb's version contains in-frame clones alone and is incomplete. The data contain some 96,000 clones, around 91% of them singletons. Sequencing was performed on CD4+ or CD8+ T cells sorted from blood, taken in a trial of the OX40 agonist ivuxolimab. All receptors come from an adult with an advanced solid tumor such as melanoma, head and neck, liver or kidney cancer.

This clone was seen only once. This rearrangement joins TRBV5-4 to TRBJ2-1; 7 bases match TRBD1. CDR1 is SGHNT, CDR2 YYREEE, per germline (reference sequence). The CDR3 contains 18 residues. J lost 3 bases, V lost 4 bases, and 16 bases had no gene match. CDR3 nucleotides: TGTGCCAGCAGCCGGGACAGTGGAGTGGTTCTGAGCTACAATGAGCAGTTCTTC. This sequence encodes CASSRDSGVVLSYNEQFF.

The V call is TRBV5-1, the J call TRBJ2-2; no definite D call. V was cut by 0 bases and J by 1 base, with 10 bases left in between. The CDR3 contains 16 residues. Germline loops: CDR1 SGHRS, CDR2 YFSETQ. CDR3 residues: CASSLERPLNTGELFF. In DNA, the CDR3 is TGCGCCAGCAGCTTGGAACGGCCGCTGAACACCGGGGAGCTGTTTTTT.

Written as DNA, the CDR3 is TGTGCCAGTGCGGGAGGTGGCTTCAATGAGCAGTTCTTC. Translating gives CASAGGGFNEQFF. This chain uses TRBV6-5 with TRBJ2-1; 8 bases map to TRBD2. The CDR3 totals 13 residues. J was trimmed by 6 bases and V by 9 bases; bases with no gene match: 7. Germline lookup yields CDR1 MNHEY and CDR2 SVGAGI.

This clone is a singleton in its sample. The chain couples TRBV30 to TRBJ2-7; maybe TRBD1 (5 bases). Trimming removed 5 bases at V and 7 bases at J, with 18 bases between. Germline V gene lookup returns CDR1 GTSNPN and CDR2 SVGIG (reference sequence). This CDR3 has 13 amino acids. The DNA for the CDR3 is TGTGCCTGGGCACCGGTGCAGGGATGGGAGCAGTACTTC. This codes for CAWAPVQGWEQYF. The whole variable domain, remainder taken from reference TRBV30 and TRBJ2-7, is SQTIHQWPATLVQPVGSPLSLECTVEGTSNPNLYWYRQAAGRGLQLLFYSVGIGQISSEVPQNLSASRPQDRQFILSSKKLLLSDSGFYLCAWAPVQGWEQYFGPGTRLTVT.

V is TRBV30 and J is TRBJ1-6; tentatively, D is TRBD1 (5 bases). V was shortened by 3 bases and J by 4 bases, with 16 bases between the two germline ends. Per the germline V gene, CDR1 is GTSNPN and CDR2 is SVGIG (reference sequence). This CDR3 comprises 16 residues. As DNA, the CDR3 is TGTGCCTGGAGACCACGTGGGGCCATGTATAATTCACCCCTCCACTTT. Protein product: CAWRPRGAMYNSPLHF.

This clone was counted between two and nine times. The chain uses TRBV27 and TRBJ2-3, with D possibly matching TRBD2 (6 bases). V was pared by 4 bases and J by 2 bases, with 13 bases between. Per germline, CDR1 MNHEY and CDR2 SMNVEV (reference sequence). This CDR3 contains 15 residues. This CDR3 is CASSWTGAPTDTQYF. The CDR3 bases are TGTGCCAGCAGTTGGACGGGAGCCCCCACAGATACGCAGTATTTT.

This chain uses TRBV28 with TRBJ1-1, with D tentatively TRBD1 (6 bases). This CDR3 has 17 residues. Germline V gene data show CDR1 as MDHEN and CDR2 as SYDVKM. V gave up 3 bases and J gave up 0 bases, with 17 bases separating them. The CDR3, as DNA: TGTGCCAGCAGTTTCCGAGACAGGCCCCCTTTGAACACTGAAGCTTTCTTT. This codes for CASSFRDRPPLNTEAFF.

The genes are TRBV29-1 and TRBJ2-2; 8 bases agree with TRBD2. J lost 5 bases, V lost 5 bases, and 7 bases had no gene match. This CDR3 comprises 14 residues. The germline gives CDR1 SQVTM, CDR2 ANQGSEA. Written as DNA, the CDR3 is TGCAGCGTTCAAAGCGGGAGTGTTACCGGGGAGCTGTTTTTT. Translating it yields CSVQSGSVTGELFF.

The gene calls are TRBV5-4 and TRBJ1-2, with 12 nucleotides matching TRBD1. Germline loops: CDR1 SGHNT, CDR2 YYREEE (reference sequence). Trimming cost V 0 bases and J 4 bases; bases outside gene matches: 4. The CDR3 contains 16 residues. CDR3 coding DNA: TGTGCCAGCAGCTTGGCCGGGACAGGGGGCCTCTATGGCTACACCTTC. Protein product: CASSLAGTGGLYGYTF. The complete variable domain, with remaining parts taken from reference TRBV5-4 and TRBJ1-2, reads ETGVTQSPTHLIKTRGQQVTLRCSSQSGHNTVSWYQQALGQGPQFIFQYYREEENGRGNFPPRFSGLQFPNYSSELNVNALELDDSALYLCASSLAGTGGLYGYTFGSGTRLTVV.

The gene calls are TRBV19 and TRBJ2-7; TRBD2 matches at 8 bases. V lost 4 bases, J lost 1 base, and 6 bases stayed unmatched. This CDR3 spans 15 amino acids. In germline, CDR1 is LNHDA, CDR2 SQIVND (reference sequence). CDR3 bases: TGTGCCAGTAGTAGACTAGCGACGGCTTCCTACGAGCAGTACTTC. Translating gives CASSRLATASYEQYF.

V gene TRBV11-1 combines with J gene TRBJ2-1; a weak D match, TRBD1 (5 bases). Trimming cost V 2 bases and J 10 bases, with 15 bases left between them. CDR1 and CDR2 (germline): SGHAT, FQDESV (reference sequence). The CDR3 sequence is 14 residues long. The CDR3 reads CASSLRREKGEQFF. Written as DNA, the CDR3 is TGTGCCAGCAGCTTACGCCGTGAAAAGGGGGAGCAGTTCTTC.

This clone was seen only once. The rearrangement uses TRBV7-9 and TRBJ2-7; TRBD2 matches 8 bases. The V and J ends lost 5 bases and 2 bases, in that order; junction bases with no gene match: 8. The CDR3 is 15 amino acids. CDR1 is SEHNR, CDR2 FQNEAQ, per germline (reference sequence). CDR3 amino acids: CASSHTGLGTYEQYF. The CDR3 nucleotides read TGTGCCAGCAGCCACACGGGACTAGGCACCTACGAGCAGTACTTC.

The genes are TRBV6-5 and TRBJ2-2, with 7 bases identical to TRBD2. The CDR3 spans 14 residues. Germline V gene sequence: CDR1 MNHEY, CDR2 SVGAGI. The junction had 3 bases not matched to a gene; V was cut back by 6 bases and J by 2 bases. CDR3 region: CASSPGLNTGELFF. CDR3 DNA sequence: TGTGCCAGCAGCCCGGGACTAAACACCGGGGAGCTGTTTTTT.

The genes are TRBV19 and TRBJ2-3; D may be TRBD2 (6 bases). V was pared by 3 bases and J by 2 bases, with 21 bases between. This CDR3 is built from 18 residues. Germline values: CDR1 LNHDA, CDR2 SQIVND (reference sequence). The CDR3 spells CASSIALGSGVYTDTQYF. CDR3 in DNA: TGTGCCAGTAGTATCGCGCTAGGATCGGGGGTATACACAGATACGCAGTATTTT.

This clone was seen more than once but under ten times. In nucleotides, the CDR3 is TGTGCCAGCAGCAACGGGGAATACGAGCAGTACTTC. Protein product: CASSNGEYEQYF. The chain links TRBV27 to TRBJ2-7, with D possibly matching TRBD2 (5 bases). Trimming cost V 6 bases and J 4 bases, with 10 bases left between them. The CDR3 length is 12 residues. Germline CDR1 is MNHEY and CDR2 is SMNVEV (reference sequence).

The chain uses TRBV7-9 and TRBJ2-1, with a tentative D call TRBD2 (5 bases). V dropped 9 bases and J dropped 9 bases, with 15 bases sitting between them. This CDR3 has 12 amino acids. Germline V gives CDR1 SEHNR, CDR2 FQNEAQ (reference sequence). The CDR3 is CARRERAGEQFF. For the CDR3, the DNA is TGTGCCAGGAGGGAGAGGGCCGGTGAGCAGTTCTTC.

The CDR3 here is CASSQVNEQFF. In DNA, the CDR3 is TGTGCCAGCAGTCAAGTCAATGAGCAGTTCTTC. This rearrangement joins TRBV28 to TRBJ2-1; D remains unclear. The CDR3 is 11 amino acids. Deletions cut 5 bases from V and 6 bases from J, with 5 bases between. CDR1 and CDR2 (germline): MDHEN, SYDVKM. Complete variable domain (other parts from reference TRBV28 and TRBJ2-1): DVKVTQSSRYLVKRTGEKVFLECVQDMDHENMFWYRQDPGLGLRLIYFSYDVKMKEKGDIPEGYSVSREKKERFSLILESASTNQTSMYLCASSQVNEQFFGPGTRLTVL.

The J gene is TRBJ1-2, the V gene TRBV4-1, with D possibly TRBD1 on 5 matching bases. Germline loops: CDR1 MGHRA, CDR2 YSYEKL. This CDR3 contains 17 residues. V lost 0 bases to trimming and J lost 5 bases, with 19 bases between them. The CDR3 DNA reads TGCGCCAGCAGCCAAGAGTTTGTGCGCTCGGGGGGTTATGGCTACACCTTC. Translating gives CASSQEFVRSGGYGYTF.

The CDR3: CASSPPGQGSEKLFF. The CDR3 nucleotides read TGTGCCAGCAGCCCCCCTGGACAGGGCAGTGAAAAACTGTTTTTT. The chain recombines TRBV14 with TRBJ1-4, with 8 bases aligning to TRBD1. With 4 bases clipped from V and 7 bases from J, the junction kept 8 bases outside the gene matches. Germline CDR1 reads SGHDN; CDR2 reads FVKESK. CDR3 length: 15 residues.

The table lists this clone with a few counts. This rearrangement joins TRBV2 to TRBJ2-5; D possibly uses TRBD1 or TRBD2 (7 bases each). The CDR3 is 14 amino acids. The germline CDR1 and CDR2 sequences are SNHLY and FYNNEI. V lost 10 bases, J lost 4 bases, and 19 bases lay in between. Written as DNA, the CDR3 is TGTGCCACTTCAGCGGGACAGCGGAGAGAGACCCAGTACTTC. This translates into CATSAGQRRETQYF.

This chain uses TRBV7-2 with TRBJ2-3; D call uncertain. The CDR3 loop spans 15 amino acids. V gave up 1 base and J gave up 0 bases, with 8 bases separating them. Germline-derived CDR1 and CDR2 are SGHTA and FQGNSA. As DNA, the CDR3 is TGTGCCAGCAGCTTAGGGCAGCATAGCACAGATACGCAGTATTTT. This sequence encodes CASSLGQHSTDTQYF.

This clone has just one count. The chain recombines TRBV27 with TRBJ2-7; 9 bases line up with TRBD1. Germline lookup yields CDR1 MNHEY and CDR2 SMNVEV (reference sequence). The CDR3 has 14 amino acids. With 6 bases clipped from V and 5 bases from J, the junction kept 8 bases outside the gene matches. The CDR3 sequence is CASSRWGTGNEQYF. Here the CDR3 DNA reads TGTGCCAGCAGCCGGTGGGGGACAGGGAACGAGCAGTACTTC.

The CDR3 sequence is CASSTSLGLINYGYTF. DNA for the CDR3: TGTGCCAGCTCGACGTCTCTAGGACTGATAAACTATGGCTACACCTTC. The chain employs TRBV18 and TRBJ1-2; D remains ambiguous. Germline CDR1 KGHSH, CDR2 LQKENI. The germline V and J ends were trimmed by 6 bases and 2 bases, with 19 bases remaining between them. This CDR3 is 16 amino acids long.

This rearrangement joins TRBV5-1 to TRBJ1-3; 9 positions agree with TRBD1. Germline trimming cut 3 bases from V and 4 bases from J; bases unmatched to any gene: 8. This CDR3 contains 16 residues. Germline V gene lookup returns CDR1 SGHRS and CDR2 YFSETQ. CDR3 sequence: CASSSTGGVTGNTIYF. CDR3 coding DNA: TGCGCCAGCAGCTCGACAGGGGGAGTTACGGGAAACACCATATATTTT.

In DNA form, the CDR3 reads TGTGCCAGTAGTATCAAAGGGCAGCCAAATAGCAATCAGCCCCAGCATTTT. Translating gives CASSIKGQPNSNQPQHF. The rearrangement links TRBV19 to TRBJ1-5, with unresolved D. The V end lost 3 bases, the J end lost 0 bases, and 15 bases lay between the germline ends. The CDR3 spans 17 residues. Germline-derived CDR1 and CDR2 are LNHDA and SQIVND (reference sequence).

This clone appeared once. The V call is TRBV10-2, the J call TRBJ1-5; weak D call: TRBD1 (5 bases). Germline CDR1 is WSHSY and CDR2 is SAAADI. V lost 5 bases and J 0 bases, leaving 11 bases between the germline ends. The CDR3 is 15 residues long. CDR3 DNA sequence: TGCGCCAGCAGTTCAGACAGTTATAGCAATCAGCCCCAGCATTTT. This codes for CASSSDSYSNQPQHF.

This chain links TRBV19 with TRBJ1-1; 8 bases fit TRBD1. V lost 5 bases, J lost 0 bases, and 5 bases stayed unmatched. The CDR3 consists of 15 residues. Germline-derived CDR1 and CDR2 are LNHDA and SQIVND (reference sequence). Here the CDR3 reads CASSPDRAMNTEAFF. The CDR3 DNA is TGTGCCAGTAGTCCGGACAGGGCAATGAACACTGAAGCTTTCTTT.

V gene TRBV6-5 combines with J gene TRBJ2-7; TRBD1 aligns across 10 bases. The CDR3 is 15 residues long. Trimming removed 6 bases from V and 2 bases from J; junction bases left unmatched: 7. Germline lookup yields CDR1 MNHEY and CDR2 SVGAGI. The CDR3 DNA reads as TGTGCCAGCAGACAAAAAGGGACAGGGGCCTACGAGCAGTACTTC. Its protein product is CASRQKGTGAYEQYF.